Shown below are 30 T cell receptor beta chains from a single sample sequenced in a study of response to subunit inactivated influenza vaccine. TCRdb used MiXCR to reprocess the RT-PCR reads, holding one entry per CDR3 protein. The sample carries approximately 500,000 distinct CDR3 sequences, over 10% recorded once. The material sequenced was PBMCs from blood, taken 35 to 45 days after vaccination. The receptors here all came from a man in his fifties who received an inactivated influenza vaccine.

This rearrangement joins TRBV7-8 to TRBJ2-7; 7 bases map to TRBD1. CDR1 is SGHVS and CDR2 is FQNEAQ in the germline V gene. CDR3 length equals 15 residues. The trim removed 0 bases at V and 6 bases at J, leaving 8 bases unmatched. DNA for the CDR3: TGTGCCAGCAGCTTAGCTACAGGGGTGATGGGCGAGCAGTACTTC. Residues: CASSLATGVMGEQYF.

This clonotype was detected a few times. The gene calls are TRBV11-2 and TRBJ2-7; the match to TRBD2 covers 11 bases. Germline V gene lookup returns CDR1 SGHAT and CDR2 FQNNGV. This CDR3 has 17 residues. J gave up 3 bases and V 0 bases, and 7 bases lay outside the gene matches. The CDR3: CASSLELAGAFNYEQYF. The CDR3 coding sequence is TGTGCCAGCAGCTTAGAACTAGCGGGGGCCTTCAACTACGAGCAGTACTTC. The complete variable domain, with remaining parts taken from reference TRBV11-2 and TRBJ2-7, reads EAGVAQSPRYKIIEKRQSVAFWCNPISGHATLYWYQQILGQGPKLLIQFQNNGVVDDSQLPKDRFSAERLKGVDSTLKIQPAKLEDSAVYLCASSLELAGAFNYEQYFGPGTRLTVT.

The chain employs TRBV3-1 and TRBJ1-1; unclear D gene. V lost 0 bases, J lost 7 bases, and 6 bases lay in between. CDR3 length equals 12 residues. Germline loops: CDR1 LGHDT, CDR2 YNNKEL (reference sequence). Here the CDR3 reads CASSQETGEAFF. The CDR3 DNA reads TGTGCCAGCAGCCAAGAGACGGGTGAAGCTTTCTTT.

This chain links TRBV6-5 with TRBJ2-1, with D perhaps given as TRBD1 or TRBD2 (6 bases each). Trimming removed 0 bases at V and 4 bases at J, with 10 bases between. The germline V gene encodes CDR1 MNHEY and CDR2 SVGAGI. This CDR3 is built from 15 residues. CDR3 loop: CASSYSKGGYNEQFF. The CDR3 DNA sequence: TGTGCCAGCAGTTACTCAAAGGGGGGATACAATGAGCAGTTCTTC.

The chain recombines TRBV12-3 or TRBV12-4 with TRBJ1-2; D unclear. V was cut by 3 bases and J by 3 bases, with 5 bases left in between. The CDR3 loop spans 12 amino acids. CDR3 DNA: TGTGCCAGCAGTTTGGGCCACTATGGCTACACCTTC. Translating it yields CASSLGHYGYTF.

V is TRBV7-2 and J is TRBJ2-5, with 11 bases aligning to TRBD2. V shed 5 bases and J 6 bases; nucleotides not matched to a gene: 8. The CDR3 totals 15 residues. Germline assignment: CDR1 SGHTA and CDR2 FQGNSA. CDR3 nucleotide sequence: TGTGCCAGCAGCGACGATCTAGCGGGGGGAAAGACCCAGTACTTC. Encoded protein: CASSDDLAGGKTQYF.

The rearrangement links TRBV5-1 to TRBJ2-5; no clear D gene. The CDR3 is 14 amino acids. From germline, CDR1 is SGHRS and CDR2 YFSETQ. V lost 4 bases to trimming and J lost 5 bases, with 15 bases between them. In DNA form, the CDR3 reads TGCGCCAGCAGCGCAGGCAGTGGGCGGGAGACCCAGTACTTC. Translating gives CASSAGSGRETQYF.

This clonotype was detected ten times or more. The CDR3 spells CSARDLASGSSYNEQFF. The CDR3 region has the DNA TGCAGTGCTAGAGATTTGGCTAGCGGGAGCTCCTACAATGAGCAGTTCTTC. The J gene is TRBJ2-1, the V gene TRBV20-1, with 10 positions matching TRBD2. Germline lookup yields CDR1 DFQATT and CDR2 SNEGSKA (reference sequence). The CDR3 is 17 residues long. Germline trimming cut 0 bases from V and 0 bases from J; bases unmatched to any gene: 5.

This clonotype was found a few times. In nucleotides, the CDR3 is TGTGCCAGCAGCTTCTGGACTAGCGGGAGATTGGATACGCAGTATTTT. This translates into CASSFWTSGRLDTQYF. The chain recombines TRBV11-2 with TRBJ2-3, with 13 bases that match TRBD2. Germline V lookup: CDR1 SGHAT, CDR2 FQNNGV. This CDR3 is 16 amino acids long. V lost 3 bases to trimming and J lost 6 bases; unmatched junction nucleotides: 6.

This chain joins TRBV11-2 and TRBJ2-1, with 9 nucleotides matching TRBD1. This CDR3 region has 14 residues. The J segment lost 9 bases and the V segment lost 0 bases, leaving 3 bases of the junction unmatched. Germline CDR1 is SGHAT and CDR2 is FQNNGV. For the CDR3, the DNA is TGTGCCAGCAGCTTAGATCCACAGGGGGCTGAGCAGTTCTTC. The encoded protein is CASSLDPQGAEQFF.

The gene calls are TRBV11-2 and TRBJ2-7, with D unclear. Between the trimmed V and J ends, which lost 8 bases and 5 bases, there was a span of 19 bases. The CDR3 runs to 14 residues. Germline lookup yields CDR1 SGHAT and CDR2 FQNNGV. The CDR3 DNA sequence: TGTGCCAGCGGGCCCCCGGACGCCTGGAACGAGCAGTACTTC. This encodes CASGPPDAWNEQYF.

In its sample, this clonotype was seen a few times. The chain employs TRBV7-2 and TRBJ2-2; a possible D gene is TRBD2 (5 bases). Trimming stripped 3 bases from V and 0 bases from J, with 11 bases between. This CDR3 comprises 16 residues. Germline V gene sequence: CDR1 SGHTA, CDR2 FQGNSA. The CDR3 nucleotides are TGTGCCAGCAGCTTCTCCTGGACTCCGAACACCGGGGAGCTGTTTTTT. Translating it yields CASSFSWTPNTGELFF.

This clonotype was detected only a few times. This chain joins TRBV20-1 and TRBJ2-5; D might be TRBD2 (6 bases). This CDR3 is built from 12 residues. From germline, CDR1 is DFQATT and CDR2 SNEGSKA (reference sequence). Trimming stripped 6 bases from V and 5 bases from J, with 13 bases between. CDR3: CSARREVETQYF. The CDR3 coding sequence is TGCAGTGCAAGGAGGGAGGTCGAGACCCAGTACTTC.

This clonotype was observed a handful of times. This chain links TRBV20-1 with TRBJ2-7; tentatively, D is TRBD1 (5 bases). The CDR3 loop spans 13 amino acids. V shed 6 bases and J shed 3 bases, with 15 bases lying between them. The germline V gene encodes CDR1 DFQATT and CDR2 SNEGSKA (reference sequence). CDR3 region: CSAGAADIYEQYF. The CDR3 DNA follows: TGCAGTGCAGGGGCCGCCGATATCTACGAGCAGTACTTC.

Worth noting for this clonotype: The junction departs from germline at one end; a sequencing error may be responsible. V usage is TRBV20-1 and J usage is TRBJ1-5; D uncertain. The CDR3 totals 17 residues. Germline V CDR1 and CDR2: DFQATT, SNEGSKA (reference sequence). The DNA for the CDR3 is TGCTGTGCTAGGAATCCCACAGACCCATTTAGCAATCAGCCCCAGCATTTT. The encoded protein is CCARNPTDPFSNQPQHF.

This clonotype has only a few counts. V is TRBV3-1 and J is TRBJ2-7; D gene ambiguous. The length of the CDR3 is 12 residues. Trimming took 1 base from V and 3 from J, leaving 4 bases between them. Germline lookup yields CDR1 LGHDT and CDR2 YNNKEL (reference sequence). The CDR3, as DNA: TGTGCCAGCAGCCAAGGGTACTACGAGCAGTACTTC. Its protein is CASSQGYYEQYF.

This clonotype was detected a few times. The chain is built from TRBV28 and TRBJ1-1, with D perhaps TRBD1 (5 bases). V lost 6 bases and J 1 base, leaving 15 bases between the germline ends. Germline CDR1 is MDHEN and CDR2 is SYDVKM. The CDR3 is made up of 15 amino acids. CDR3 sequence: CASSPGAKQNTEAFF. CDR3 coding DNA: TGTGCCAGCAGCCCCGGGGCCAAGCAGAACACTGAAGCTTTCTTT. Full variable domain (outside the CDR3, taken from reference TRBV28 and TRBJ1-1): DVKVTQSSRYLVKRTGEKVFLECVQDMDHENMFWYRQDPGLGLRLIYFSYDVKMKEKGDIPEGYSVSREKKERFSLILESASTNQTSMYLCASSPGAKQNTEAFFGQGTRLTVV.

V usage is TRBV6-2 or TRBV6-3 and J usage is TRBJ2-2, with TRBD1 matching over 8 bases. Germline CDR1 and CDR2: MNHEY and SVGEGT. The CDR3 runs to 15 residues. Trimming cost V 8 bases and J 6 bases; bases outside gene matches: 11. DNA of the CDR3: TGTGCCAGCGGGCGCAGGGGGCCCGCTCCCGGGGAGCTGTTTTTT. It specifies CASGRRGPAPGELFF.

The rearrangement joins TRBV7-6 to TRBJ2-7; a weak D match, TRBD2 (7 bases). This CDR3 has 14 amino acids. The V gene lost 0 bases and the J gene lost 6 bases, with 12 bases spanning the gap. Germline CDR1 reads SGHVS; CDR2 reads FNYEAQ. CDR3 amino acids: CASSLAFGGAEQYF. The CDR3, as DNA: TGTGCCAGCAGCTTAGCGTTTGGGGGGGCCGAGCAGTACTTC.

This clonotype was seen ten or more times. This chain joins TRBV3-1 and TRBJ2-5, with 10 bases that match TRBD2. This CDR3 has 15 residues. From germline, CDR1 is LGHDT and CDR2 YNNKEL (reference sequence). V was pared by 4 bases and J by 3 bases, with 5 bases of the junction left unmatched. This CDR3 reads CASSRGLATEETQYF. CDR3 in DNA: TGTGCCAGCAGCCGGGGACTAGCGACGGAAGAGACCCAGTACTTC.

There are many counts of this clonotype. V is TRBV6-1 and J is TRBJ2-2, with a tentative D call TRBD1 (6 bases). V lost 1 base to trimming and J lost 7 bases, with 16 bases between them. The germline V gene has CDR1 MNHNS and CDR2 SASEGT. CDR3 length: 16 amino acids. The CDR3 here is CASSEVDRGVFGELFF. CDR3 DNA: TGTGCCAGCAGTGAAGTGGACAGAGGTGTGTTCGGGGAGCTGTTTTTT.

A few counts support this clonotype. The V gene is TRBV28, the J gene TRBJ2-7, with D perhaps matching TRBD1 or TRBD2 (5 bases each). V was clipped by 10 bases and J by 6 bases, with 19 bases between them. This CDR3 has 13 amino acids. Germline CDR1 is MDHEN and CDR2 is SYDVKM. The CDR3 DNA sequence: TGTGCCACCAAGGTTGGGGCGGGCCGCGAGCAGTACTTC. Its protein is CATKVGAGREQYF.

The V gene is TRBV12-3 or TRBV12-4, the J gene TRBJ2-6, with D unresolved. Deletions cut 3 bases from V and 0 bases from J, with 9 bases between. CDR3 length equals 16 residues. CDR3 bases: TGTGCCAGCAGTTTTTGGGGAAGCTCTGGGGCCAACGTCCTGACTTTC. Translation: CASSFWGSSGANVLTF.

This clonotype was seen ten or more times. The V gene is TRBV11-2, the J gene TRBJ2-1; 13 bases agree with TRBD2. V trimming: 0 bases; J trimming: 7 bases; junction bases outside the gene matches: 6. This CDR3 has 17 amino acids. Germline lookup yields CDR1 SGHAT and CDR2 FQNNGV. The CDR3 DNA reads TGTGCCAGCAGCTTAGATCCGACTAGCGGGGGGAATAATGAGCAGTTCTTC. Translation: CASSLDPTSGGNNEQFF.

The chain links TRBV5-1 to TRBJ1-3, with 7 bases identical to TRBD1. With V trimmed by 1 base and J by 4 bases, 8 bases remained unmatched. The CDR3 has 16 residues. Germline CDR1 SGHRS, CDR2 YFSETQ. The CDR3 protein is CASSLTETGRGNTIYF. DNA of the CDR3: TGCGCCAGCAGCTTGACCGAGACAGGGCGGGGAAACACCATATATTTT.

The chain couples TRBV5-6 to TRBJ2-2; possibly TRBD2 for D (5 bases). CDR3 length equals 14 residues. Trimming stripped 0 bases from V and 8 bases from J, with 11 bases between. Germline CDR1 and CDR2: SGHDT and YYEEEE. The CDR3 nucleotides read TGTGCCAGCAGCTTGGCCGCCGGGGTGGGGGAGCTGTTTTTT. Amino acid sequence: CASSLAAGVGELFF. Looking up the rest from reference TRBV5-6 and TRBJ2-2 gives the full variable domain: DAGVTQSPTHLIKTRGQQVTLRCSPKSGHDTVSWYQQALGQGPQFIFQYYEEEERQRGNFPDRFSGHQFPNYSSELNVNALLLGDSALYLCASSLAAGVGELFFGEGSRLTVL.

This clonotype was seen a handful of times. This chain uses TRBV7-8 with TRBJ2-5; 10 positions agree with TRBD1. The germline V gene encodes CDR1 SGHVS and CDR2 FQNEAQ. The trim removed 5 bases at V and 4 bases at J, leaving 7 bases unmatched. This CDR3 contains 15 residues. CDR3 region: CASSPYRDRGETQYF. The CDR3 bases are TGTGCCAGCAGCCCTTACCGGGACAGGGGAGAGACCCAGTACTTC.

The V gene is TRBV29-1, the J gene TRBJ2-1; 10 bases fit TRBD2. CDR1 and CDR2 (germline): SQVTM, ANQGSEA. Trimming removed 4 bases from V and 7 bases from J; junction bases left unmatched: 7. The CDR3 extends over 14 amino acids. As DNA, the CDR3 is TGCAGCGTTGTAGCGGGGGGTGCGATTAATGAGCAGTTCTTC. This encodes CSVVAGGAINEQFF.

V and J are TRBV29-1 and TRBJ2-5, with 7 bases that match TRBD1. Germline V gene lookup returns CDR1 SQVTM and CDR2 ANQGSEA. V shed 7 bases, J shed 5 bases, and the junction held 16 bases outside the gene matches. This CDR3 comprises 15 residues. The CDR3 spells CSAWTNHRGGETQYF. Written as DNA, the CDR3 is TGCAGCGCCTGGACCAATCACAGGGGTGGGGAGACCCAGTACTTC.

The chain recombines TRBV20-1 with TRBJ1-5; perhaps TRBD1 as D (5 bases). Trimming removed 6 bases at V and 8 bases at J, with 20 bases between. Germline loops: CDR1 DFQATT, CDR2 SNEGSKA (reference sequence). The CDR3 is 14 residues long. CDR3 loop: CSAPLPGLFEPQHF. The CDR3 DNA reads as TGCAGTGCCCCCCTCCCGGGACTCTTTGAGCCCCAGCATTTT.